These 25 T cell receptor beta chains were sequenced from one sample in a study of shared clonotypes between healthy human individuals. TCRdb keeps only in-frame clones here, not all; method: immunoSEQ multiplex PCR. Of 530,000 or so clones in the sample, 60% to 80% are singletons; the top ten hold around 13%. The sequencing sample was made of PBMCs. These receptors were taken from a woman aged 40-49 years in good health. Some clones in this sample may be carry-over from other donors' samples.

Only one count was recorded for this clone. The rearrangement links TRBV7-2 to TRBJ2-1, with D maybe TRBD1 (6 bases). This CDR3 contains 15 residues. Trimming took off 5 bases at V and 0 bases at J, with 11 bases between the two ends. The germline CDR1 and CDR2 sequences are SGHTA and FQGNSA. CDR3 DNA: TGTGCCAGCAGCCCCAGAGGGGGCTCCTACAATGAGCAGTTCTTC. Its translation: CASSPRGGSYNEQFF.

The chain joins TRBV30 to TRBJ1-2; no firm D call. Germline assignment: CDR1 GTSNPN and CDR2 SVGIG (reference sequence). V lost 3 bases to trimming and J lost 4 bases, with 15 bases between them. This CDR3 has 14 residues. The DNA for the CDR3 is TGTGCCTGGAGCCGGCTGGGAGTGGCCTATGGCTACACCTTC. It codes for CAWSRLGVAYGYTF.

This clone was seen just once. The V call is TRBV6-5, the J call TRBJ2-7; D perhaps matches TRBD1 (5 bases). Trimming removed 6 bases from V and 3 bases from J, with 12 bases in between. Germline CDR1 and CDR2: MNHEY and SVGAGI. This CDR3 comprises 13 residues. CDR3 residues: CASRNTQGYEQYF. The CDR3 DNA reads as TGTGCCAGCAGAAATACTCAGGGCTACGAGCAGTACTTC.

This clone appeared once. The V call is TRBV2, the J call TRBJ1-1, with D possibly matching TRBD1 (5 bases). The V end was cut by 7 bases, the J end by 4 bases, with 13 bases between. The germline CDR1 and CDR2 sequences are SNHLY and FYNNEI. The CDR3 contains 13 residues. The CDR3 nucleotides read TGTGCCAGCACCAGGGTAGTCGGCACTGAAGCTTTCTTT. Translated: CASTRVVGTEAFF.

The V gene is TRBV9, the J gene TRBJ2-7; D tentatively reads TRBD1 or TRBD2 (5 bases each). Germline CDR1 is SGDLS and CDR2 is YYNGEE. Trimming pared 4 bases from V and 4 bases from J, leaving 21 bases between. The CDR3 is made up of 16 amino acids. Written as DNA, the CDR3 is TGTGCCAGCAGCCCAATTCCGGGACGGGGACGTTACGAGCAGTACTTC. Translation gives CASSPIPGRGRYEQYF. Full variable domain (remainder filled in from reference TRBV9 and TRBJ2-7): DSGVTQTPKHLITATGQRVTLRCSPRSGDLSVYWYQQSLDQGLQFLIQYYNGEERAKGNILERFSAQQFPDLHSELNLSSLELGDSALYFCASSPIPGRGRYEQYFGPGTRLTVT.

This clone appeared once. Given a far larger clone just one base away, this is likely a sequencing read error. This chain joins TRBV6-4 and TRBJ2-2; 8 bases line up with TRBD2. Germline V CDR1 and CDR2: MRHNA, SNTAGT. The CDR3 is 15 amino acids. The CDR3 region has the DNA TGTGCCAGCAGTGACTCTAGCGGGAACATCGGGGAGCTGTTTTTT. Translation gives CASSDSSGNIGELFF.

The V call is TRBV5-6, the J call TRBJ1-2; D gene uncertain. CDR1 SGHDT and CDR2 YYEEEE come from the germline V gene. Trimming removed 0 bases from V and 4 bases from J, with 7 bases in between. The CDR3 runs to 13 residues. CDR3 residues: CASSLEGGYGYTF. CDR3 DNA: TGTGCCAGCAGCTTGGAGGGAGGCTATGGCTACACCTTC.

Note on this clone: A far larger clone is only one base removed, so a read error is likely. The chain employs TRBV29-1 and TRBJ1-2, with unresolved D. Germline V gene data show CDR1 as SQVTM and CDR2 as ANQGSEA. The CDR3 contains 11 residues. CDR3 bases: TGCAACGAGTCCTCAAACTATGGCTACACCTTC. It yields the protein CNESSNYGYTF.

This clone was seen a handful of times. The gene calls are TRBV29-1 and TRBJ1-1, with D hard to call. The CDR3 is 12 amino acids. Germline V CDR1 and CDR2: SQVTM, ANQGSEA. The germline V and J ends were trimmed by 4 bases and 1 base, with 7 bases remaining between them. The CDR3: CSVGWKNTEAFF. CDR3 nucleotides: TGCAGCGTTGGATGGAAGAACACTGAAGCTTTCTTT. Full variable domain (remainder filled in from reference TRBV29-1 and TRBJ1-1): SAVISQKPSRDICQRGTSLTIQCQVDSQVTMMFWYRQQPGQSLTLIATANQGSEATYESGFVIDKFPISRPNLTFSTLTVSNMSPEDSSIYLCSVGWKNTEAFFGQGTRLTVV.

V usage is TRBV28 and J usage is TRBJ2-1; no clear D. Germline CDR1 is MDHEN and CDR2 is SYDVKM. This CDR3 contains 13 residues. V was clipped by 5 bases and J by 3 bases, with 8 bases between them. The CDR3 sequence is CASSPSNYNEQFF. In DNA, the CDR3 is TGTGCCAGCAGTCCCAGCAACTACAATGAGCAGTTCTTC.

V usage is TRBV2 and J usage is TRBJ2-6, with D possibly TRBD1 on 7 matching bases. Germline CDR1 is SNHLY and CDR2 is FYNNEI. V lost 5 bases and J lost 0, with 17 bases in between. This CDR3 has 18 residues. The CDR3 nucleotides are TGTGCCAGCAGTCGGAGGGGACAGTCACTCTCTGGGGCCAACGTCCTGACTTTC. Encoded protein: CASSRRGQSLSGANVLTF.

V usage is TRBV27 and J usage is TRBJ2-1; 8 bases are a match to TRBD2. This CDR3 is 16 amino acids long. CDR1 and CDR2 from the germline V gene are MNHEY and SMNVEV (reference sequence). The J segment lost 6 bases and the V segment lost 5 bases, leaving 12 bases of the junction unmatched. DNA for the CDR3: TGTGCCAGCAGTGGGTCTTGGGCGGGAGGCGCCAATGAGCAGTTCTTC. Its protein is CASSGSWAGGANEQFF.

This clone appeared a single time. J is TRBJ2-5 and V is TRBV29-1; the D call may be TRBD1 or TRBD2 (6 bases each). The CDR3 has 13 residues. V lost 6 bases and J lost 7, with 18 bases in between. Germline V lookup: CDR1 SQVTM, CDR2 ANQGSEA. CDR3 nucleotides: TGCAGCGTACTACTCGGGGGCCTAATGACCCAGTACTTC. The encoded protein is CSVLLGGLMTQYF.

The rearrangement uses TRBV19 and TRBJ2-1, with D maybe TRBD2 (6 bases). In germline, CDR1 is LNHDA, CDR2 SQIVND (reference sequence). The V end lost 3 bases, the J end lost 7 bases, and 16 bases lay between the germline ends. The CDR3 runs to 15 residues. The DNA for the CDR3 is TGTGCCAGTAGTATTGGGACTGCCCTTCGGAATGAGCAGTTCTTC. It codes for CASSIGTALRNEQFF.

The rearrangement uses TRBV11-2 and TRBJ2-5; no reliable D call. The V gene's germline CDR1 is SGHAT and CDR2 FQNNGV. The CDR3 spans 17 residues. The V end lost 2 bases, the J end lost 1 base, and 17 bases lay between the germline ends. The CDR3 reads CASSLPPWVRVQETQYF. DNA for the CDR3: TGTGCCAGCAGCTTACCCCCCTGGGTAAGAGTCCAAGAGACCCAGTACTTC.

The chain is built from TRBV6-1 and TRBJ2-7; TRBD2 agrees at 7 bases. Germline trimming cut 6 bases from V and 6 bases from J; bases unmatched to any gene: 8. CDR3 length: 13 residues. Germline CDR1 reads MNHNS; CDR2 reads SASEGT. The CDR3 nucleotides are TGTGCCAGCAGCCGGCTAGCGGTTTCCGAGCAGTACTTC. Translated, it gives CASSRLAVSEQYF.

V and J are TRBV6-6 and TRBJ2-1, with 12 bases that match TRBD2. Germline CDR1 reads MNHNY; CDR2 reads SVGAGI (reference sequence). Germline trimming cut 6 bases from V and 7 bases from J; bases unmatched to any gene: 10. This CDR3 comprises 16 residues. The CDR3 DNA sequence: TGTGCCAGCAGAATGCTAGCCCTAGCGGGAGGGAATGAGCAGTTCTTC. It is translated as CASRMLALAGGNEQFF.

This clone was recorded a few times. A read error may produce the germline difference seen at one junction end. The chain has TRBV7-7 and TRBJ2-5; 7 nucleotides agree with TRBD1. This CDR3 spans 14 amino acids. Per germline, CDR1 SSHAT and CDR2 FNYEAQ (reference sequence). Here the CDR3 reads CASSSTGDSETQYF. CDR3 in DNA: TGTGCTAGCAGCTCCACAGGGGATTCGGAGACCCAGTACTTC.

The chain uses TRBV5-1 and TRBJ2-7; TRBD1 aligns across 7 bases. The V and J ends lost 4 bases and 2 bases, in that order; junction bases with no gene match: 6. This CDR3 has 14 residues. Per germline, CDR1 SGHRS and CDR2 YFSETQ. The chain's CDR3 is CASSRGQEAYEQYF. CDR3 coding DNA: TGCGCCAGCAGCCGTGGACAGGAAGCCTACGAGCAGTACTTC.

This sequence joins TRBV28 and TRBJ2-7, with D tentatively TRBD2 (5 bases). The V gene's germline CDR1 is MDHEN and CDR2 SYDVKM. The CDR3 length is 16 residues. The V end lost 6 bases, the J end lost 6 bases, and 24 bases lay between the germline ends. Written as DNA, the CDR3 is TGTGCCAGCAGCAGCCCCGCCACGGGGTTCAAGCTCGAGCAGTACTTC. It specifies CASSSPATGFKLEQYF.

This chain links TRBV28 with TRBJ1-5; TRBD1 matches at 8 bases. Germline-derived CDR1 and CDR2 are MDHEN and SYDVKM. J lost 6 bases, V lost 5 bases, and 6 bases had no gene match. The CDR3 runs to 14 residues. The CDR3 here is CASSPRQGIQPQHF. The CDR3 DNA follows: TGTGCCAGCAGTCCGAGACAGGGGATTCAGCCCCAGCATTTT.

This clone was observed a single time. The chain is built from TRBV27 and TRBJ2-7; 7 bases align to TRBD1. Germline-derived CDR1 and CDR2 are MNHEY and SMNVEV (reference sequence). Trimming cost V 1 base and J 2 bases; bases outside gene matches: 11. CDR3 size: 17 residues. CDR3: CASSLFLGTERTYEQYF. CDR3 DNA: TGTGCCAGCAGTTTATTTCTGGGGACAGAAAGAACCTACGAGCAGTACTTC.

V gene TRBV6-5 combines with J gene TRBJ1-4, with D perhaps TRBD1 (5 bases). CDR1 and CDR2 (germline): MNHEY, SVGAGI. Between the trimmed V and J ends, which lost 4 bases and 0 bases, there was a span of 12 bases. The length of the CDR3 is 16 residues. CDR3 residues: CASSSRDSATNEKLFF. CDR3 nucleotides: TGTGCCAGCAGTTCCCGGGACTCTGCAACTAATGAAAAACTGTTTTTT.

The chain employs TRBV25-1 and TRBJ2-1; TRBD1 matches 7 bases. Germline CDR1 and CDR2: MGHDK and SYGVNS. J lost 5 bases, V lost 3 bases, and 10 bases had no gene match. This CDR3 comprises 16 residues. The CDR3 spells CASSDGSHRGDNEQFF. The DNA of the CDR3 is TGTGCCAGCAGTGACGGGTCCCACAGGGGTGACAATGAGCAGTTCTTC.

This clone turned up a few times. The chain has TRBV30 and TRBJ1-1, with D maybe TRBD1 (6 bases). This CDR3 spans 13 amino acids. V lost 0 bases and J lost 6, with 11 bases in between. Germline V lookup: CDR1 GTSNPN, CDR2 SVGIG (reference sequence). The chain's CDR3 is CAWSVQGSSEAFF. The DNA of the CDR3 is TGTGCCTGGAGTGTACAGGGTTCCTCTGAAGCTTTCTTT.